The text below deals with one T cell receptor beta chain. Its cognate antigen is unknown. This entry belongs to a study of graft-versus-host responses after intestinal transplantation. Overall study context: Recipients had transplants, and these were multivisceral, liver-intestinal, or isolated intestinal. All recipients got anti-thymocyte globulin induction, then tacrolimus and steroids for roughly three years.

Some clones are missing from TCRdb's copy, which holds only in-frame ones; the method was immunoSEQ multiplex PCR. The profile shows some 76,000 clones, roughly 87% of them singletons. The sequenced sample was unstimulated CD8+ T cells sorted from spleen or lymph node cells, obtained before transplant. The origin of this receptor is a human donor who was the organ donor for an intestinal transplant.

CDR3 region: CASSLALGAAEAFF. As DNA, the CDR3 is TGTGCCAGCAGCTTAGCGTTGGGGGCTGCTGAAGCTTTCTTT. The rearrangement joins TRBV7-9 to TRBJ1-1; perhaps TRBD1 as D (6 bases). CDR1 and CDR2 (germline): SEHNR, FQNEAQ (reference sequence). V dropped 0 bases and J dropped 6 bases, with 11 bases sitting between them. This CDR3 is built from 14 residues.